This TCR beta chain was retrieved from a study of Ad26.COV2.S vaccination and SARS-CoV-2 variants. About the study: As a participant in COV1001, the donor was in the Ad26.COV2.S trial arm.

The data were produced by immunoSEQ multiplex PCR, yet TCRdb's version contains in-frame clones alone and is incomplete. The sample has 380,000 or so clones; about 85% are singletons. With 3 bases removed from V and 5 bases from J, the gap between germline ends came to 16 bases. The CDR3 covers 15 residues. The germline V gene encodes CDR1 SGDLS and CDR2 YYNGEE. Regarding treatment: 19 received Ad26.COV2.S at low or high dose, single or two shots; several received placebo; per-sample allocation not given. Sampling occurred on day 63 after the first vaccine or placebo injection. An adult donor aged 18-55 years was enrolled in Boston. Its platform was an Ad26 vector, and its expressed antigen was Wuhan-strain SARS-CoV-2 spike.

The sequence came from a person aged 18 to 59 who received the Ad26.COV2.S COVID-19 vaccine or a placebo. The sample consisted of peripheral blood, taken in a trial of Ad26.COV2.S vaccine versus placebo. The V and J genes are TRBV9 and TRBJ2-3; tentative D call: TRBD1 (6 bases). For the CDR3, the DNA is TGTGCCAGCAGCGGCGGACAGTCCTCAGGAGATACGCAGTATTTT. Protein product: CASSGGQSSGDTQYF.